These T cell receptor beta chains were read from a single sample in a study of human T cells and chemical hapten exposure. A single record per CDR3 protein comes from TCRdb applying MiXCR to the RACE reads. This repertoire shows approximately 180,000 distinct CDR3 sequences, 25% to 35% found once; its top ten account for roughly 3%. The sequences come from whole blood, collected in connection with sensitization to the hapten diphenylcyclopropenone (DPC). Receptors originate from a woman in her twenties or thirties with alopecia areata. Some clones in this sample may be carry-over from other donors' samples. Each CDR3 is given with its conserved first and last residue. D genes are given only for firm matches. Part of the rows lack a size; the others show once, few, many or a class for expanded clones.

J: TRBJ1-4; D: NA; size: NA; V: TRBV4-3; CDR3: CASSQEGGNEKLFF; DNA: TGCGCCAGCAGCCAAGAAGGGGGGAATGAAAAACTGTTTTTT
J: TRBJ2-7; D: NA; size: NA; V: TRBV10-3; CDR3: CATGPGQPLEQYF; DNA: TGTGCCACCGGACCTGGACAGCCCCTGGAGCAGTACTTC
J: TRBJ2-1; D: TRBD2; size: few; V: TRBV6-4; CDR3: CASSPGLAGQYNEQFF; DNA: TGTGCCAGCAGTCCGGGACTAGCGGGACAGTACAATGAGCAGTTCTTC
J: TRBJ1-2; D: NA; size: NA; V: TRBV5-1; CDR3: CASSPGTGNYGYTF; DNA: TGCGCCAGCAGCCCTGGGACGGGGAACTATGGCTACACCTTC
J: TRBJ2-7; D: TRBD1; size: few; V: TRBV28; CDR3: CASSLEGASYEQYF; DNA: TGTGCCAGCAGTTTAGAGGGGGCGTCCTACGAGCAGTACTTC
J: TRBJ2-7; D: TRBD2; size: NA; V: TRBV29-1; CDR3: CSVRLAGDEQYF; DNA: TGCAGCGTCCGACTAGCGGGAGACGAGCAGTACTTC
J: TRBJ1-6; D: NA; size: few; V: TRBV3-1; CDR3: CASSQDSGSPLHF; DNA: TGTGCCAGCAGCCAAGATTCGGGCTCACCCCTCCACTTT
J: TRBJ1-6; D: NA; size: NA; V: TRBV7-2; CDR3: CASSLMPQGNSPLHF; DNA: TGTGCCAGCAGCTTAATGCCACAGGGAAATTCACCCCTCCACTTT
J: TRBJ1-6; D: NA; size: few; V: TRBV4-3; CDR3: CASSVTRTSSYNSPLHF; DNA: TGCGCCAGCAGCGTGACCAGGACTAGCTCCTATAATTCACCCCTCCACTTT
J: TRBJ2-1; D: NA; size: NA; V: TRBV4-2; CDR3: CASSQDRSGALNEQFF; DNA: TGTGCCAGCAGCCAAGATCGTTCGGGGGCGCTGAATGAGCAGTTCTTC
J: TRBJ1-5; D: TRBD1; size: NA; V: TRBV2; CDR3: CASRRGTGNYNQPQHF; DNA: TGTGCCAGCAGACGTGGGACAGGGAATTATAATCAGCCCCAGCATTTT
J: TRBJ2-7; D: NA; size: NA; V: TRBV4-1; CDR3: CASSQGRGDEQYF; DNA: TGCGCCAGCAGCCAAGGGAGGGGGGACGAGCAGTACTTC
J: TRBJ1-3; D: NA; size: NA; V: TRBV10-3; CDR3: CAISDSTGDDTIYF; DNA: TGTGCCATCAGTGATTCTACCGGGGATGACACCATATATTTT
J: TRBJ1-5; D: NA; size: many; V: TRBV9; CDR3: CASSVGPTGNQPQHF; DNA: TGTGCCAGCAGCGTAGGGCCAACAGGAAATCAGCCCCAGCATTTT
J: TRBJ2-7; D: NA; size: many; V: TRBV5-6; CDR3: CASSFGSAEYF; DNA: TGTGCCAGCAGCTTTGGATCGGCGGAGTACTTC
J: TRBJ2-1; D: NA; size: few; V: TRBV29-1; CDR3: CSVVSRISEQFF; DNA: TGCAGCGTTGTTAGTAGGATTAGTGAGCAGTTCTTC
J: TRBJ2-3; D: NA; size: once; V: TRBV27; CDR3: CASSLIGATSTDTQYF; DNA: TGTGCCAGCAGTTTAATCGGTGCTACCAGCACAGATACGCAGTATTTT
J: TRBJ2-7; D: TRBD1; size: NA; V: TRBV20-1; CDR3: CSARELRTGVYEQYF; DNA: TGCAGTGCTAGAGAACTTCGGACAGGGGTCTACGAGCAGTACTTC
J: TRBJ2-5; D: TRBD1; size: many; V: TRBV19; CDR3: CASSRTGGGETQYF; DNA: TGTGCCAGTAGTCGGACAGGGGGCGGAGAGACCCAGTACTTC
J: TRBJ2-7; D: TRBD2; size: once; V: TRBV7-2; CDR3: CASSYVPGGFTYEQYF; DNA: TGTGCCAGCAGCTATGTCCCGGGAGGATTTACTTACGAGCAGTACTTC
J: TRBJ1-1; D: TRBD1; size: NA; V: TRBV18; CDR3: CASSPSRWTGNTEAFF; DNA: TGTGCCAGCTCACCAAGCCGTTGGACAGGGAACACTGAAGCTTTCTTT
J: TRBJ2-5; D: NA; size: NA; V: TRBV7-2; CDR3: CASSFSIQETQYF; DNA: TGTGCCAGCAGCTTTAGTATCCAAGAGACCCAGTACTTC
J: TRBJ1-3; D: NA; size: few; V: TRBV4-1; CDR3: CASSQVSSRYSGNTIYF; DNA: TGCGCCAGCAGCCAAGTCTCGTCGCGGTACTCTGGAAACACCATATATTTT
J: TRBJ2-1; D: TRBD2; size: NA; V: TRBV15; CDR3: CATSLRLAGEVGQFF; DNA: TGTGCCACCAGCCTCCGACTAGCGGGAGAGGTGGGGCAGTTCTTC
J: TRBJ1-1; D: TRBD1; size: NA; V: TRBV28; CDR3: CASSLSTGGWTEAFF; DNA: TGTGCCAGCAGTTTATCTACAGGGGGCTGGACTGAAGCTTTCTTT